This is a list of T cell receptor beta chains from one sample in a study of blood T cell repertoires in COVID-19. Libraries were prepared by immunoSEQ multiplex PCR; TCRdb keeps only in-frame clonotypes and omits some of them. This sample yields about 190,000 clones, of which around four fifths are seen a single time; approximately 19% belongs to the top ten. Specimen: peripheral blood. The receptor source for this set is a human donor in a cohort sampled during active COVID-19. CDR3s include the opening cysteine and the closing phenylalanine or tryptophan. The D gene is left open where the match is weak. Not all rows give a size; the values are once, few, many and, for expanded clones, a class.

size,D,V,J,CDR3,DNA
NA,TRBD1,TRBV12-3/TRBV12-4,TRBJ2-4,CASSRDRNIQYF,TGTGCCAGCAGCCGGGACAGAAACATTCAGTACTTC
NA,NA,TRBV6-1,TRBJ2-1,CASSEREWTKQFF,TGTGCCAGCAGTGAAAGGGAGTGGACGAAGCAGTTCTTC
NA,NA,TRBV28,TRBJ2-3,CASSRGGSTDTQYF,TGTGCCAGCAGTCGTGGCGGGAGCACAGATACGCAGTATTTT
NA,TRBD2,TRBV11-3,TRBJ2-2,CASSLDLAGGTGELFF,TGTGCCAGCAGCTTAGACCTAGCGGGGGGAACCGGGGAGCTGTTTTTT
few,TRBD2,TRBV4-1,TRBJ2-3,CASSRGLAGPSTDTQYF,TGCGCCAGCAGCCGCGGACTAGCGGGACCTTCCACAGATACGCAGTATTTT
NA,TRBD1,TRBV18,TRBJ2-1,CASSSRLPGTGTYNEQFF,TGTGCCAGCTCATCCCGTCTGCCCGGGACAGGAACCTACAATGAGCAGTTCTTC
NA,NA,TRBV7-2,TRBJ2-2,CASSLETGRPGELFF,TGTGCCAGCAGCTTAGAGACGGGGAGGCCCGGGGAGCTGTTTTTT
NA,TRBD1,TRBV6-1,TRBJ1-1,CASSDPRDRGTKAFF,TGTGCCAGCAGTGACCCCCGGGACAGAGGAACTAAAGCTTTCTTT
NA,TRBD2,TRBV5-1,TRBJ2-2,CASSWAGDGELFF,TGCGCCAGCAGCTGGGCGGGAGACGGGGAGCTGTTTTTT
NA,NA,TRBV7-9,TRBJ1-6,CASSRDRRHSPLHF,TGTGCCAGCAGCCGCGACAGGAGGCATTCACCCCTCCACTTT
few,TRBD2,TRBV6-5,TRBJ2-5,CASRGGGAQETQYF,TGTGCCAGCAGAGGCGGGGGGGCACAAGAGACCCAGTACTTC
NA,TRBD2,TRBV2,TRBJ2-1,CASRRRGGSYNEQFF,TGTGCCAGCAGACGACGGGGGGGCTCCTACAATGAGCAGTTCTTC
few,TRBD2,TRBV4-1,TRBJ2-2,CASSLYSTAGGNTGELFF,TGCGCCAGCAGCCTCTACTCGACAGCGGGGGGGAACACCGGGGAGCTGTTTTTT
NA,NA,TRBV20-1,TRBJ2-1,CSAYNDWKEFF,TGCAGTGCTTACAACGACTGGAAGGAGTTCTTC
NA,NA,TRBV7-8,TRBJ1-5,CASSLGTGTGQPQHF,TGTGCCAGCAGCTTGGGAACAGGGACGGGACAGCCCCAGCATTTT
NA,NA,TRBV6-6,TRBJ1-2,CASGRGNGYTF,TGTGCCAGCGGAAGGGGTAACGGCTACACCTTC
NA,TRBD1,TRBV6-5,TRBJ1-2,CASSPTGGYGYTF,TGTGCCAGCAGCCCCACAGGGGGATATGGCTACACCTTC
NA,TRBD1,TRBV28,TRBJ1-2,CATVRRDSLGGYTF,TGTGCCACCGTACGCCGGGACAGTCTAGGAGGCTACACCTTC
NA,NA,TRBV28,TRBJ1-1,CASSNGGLGAFF,TGTGCCAGCAGTAACGGCGGGCTCGGAGCTTTCTTT
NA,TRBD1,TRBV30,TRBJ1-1,CACLPGQGLGTEAFF,TGTGCCTGCCTCCCGGGACAGGGGTTGGGCACTGAAGCTTTCTTT